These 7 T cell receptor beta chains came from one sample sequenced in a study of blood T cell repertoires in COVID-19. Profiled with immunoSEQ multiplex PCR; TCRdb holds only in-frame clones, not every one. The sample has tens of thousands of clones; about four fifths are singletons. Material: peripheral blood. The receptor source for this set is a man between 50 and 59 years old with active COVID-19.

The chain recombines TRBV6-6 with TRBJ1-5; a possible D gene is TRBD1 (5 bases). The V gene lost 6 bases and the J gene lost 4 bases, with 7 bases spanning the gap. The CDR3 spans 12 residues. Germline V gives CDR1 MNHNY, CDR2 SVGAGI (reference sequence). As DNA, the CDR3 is TGTGCCAGCAGGGGGGGAAATCAGCCCCAGCATTTT. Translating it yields CASRGGNQPQHF.

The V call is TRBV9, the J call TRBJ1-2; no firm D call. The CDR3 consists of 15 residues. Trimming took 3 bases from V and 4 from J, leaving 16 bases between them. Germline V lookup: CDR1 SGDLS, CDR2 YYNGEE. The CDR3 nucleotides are TGTGCCAGCAGCGAATCCCGTGGGCAGTCCTATGGCTACACCTTC. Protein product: CASSESRGQSYGYTF. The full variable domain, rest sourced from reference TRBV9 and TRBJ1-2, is DSGVTQTPKHLITATGQRVTLRCSPRSGDLSVYWYQQSLDQGLQFLIQYYNGEERAKGNILERFSAQQFPDLHSELNLSSLELGDSALYFCASSESRGQSYGYTFGSGTRLTVV.

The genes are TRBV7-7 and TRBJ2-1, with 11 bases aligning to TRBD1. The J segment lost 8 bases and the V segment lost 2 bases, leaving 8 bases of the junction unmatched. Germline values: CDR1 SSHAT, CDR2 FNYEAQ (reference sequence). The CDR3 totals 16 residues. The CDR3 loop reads CASSLRIGQGADEQFF. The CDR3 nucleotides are TGTGCCAGCAGCTTACGTATCGGACAGGGGGCGGATGAGCAGTTCTTC.

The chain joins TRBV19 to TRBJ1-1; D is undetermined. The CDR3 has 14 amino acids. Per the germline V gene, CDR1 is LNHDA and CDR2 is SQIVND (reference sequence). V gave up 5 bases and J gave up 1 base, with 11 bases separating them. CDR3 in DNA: TGTGCCAGTAGTCCCTTATACAGGAACACTGAAGCTTTCTTT. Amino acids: CASSPLYRNTEAFF.

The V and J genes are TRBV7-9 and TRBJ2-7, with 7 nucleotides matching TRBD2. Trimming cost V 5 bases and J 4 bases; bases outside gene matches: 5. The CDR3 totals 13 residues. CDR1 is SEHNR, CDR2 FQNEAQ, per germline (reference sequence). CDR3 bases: TGTGCCAGCAGCCCGAGCGGGACTTACGAGCAGTACTTC. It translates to CASSPSGTYEQYF.

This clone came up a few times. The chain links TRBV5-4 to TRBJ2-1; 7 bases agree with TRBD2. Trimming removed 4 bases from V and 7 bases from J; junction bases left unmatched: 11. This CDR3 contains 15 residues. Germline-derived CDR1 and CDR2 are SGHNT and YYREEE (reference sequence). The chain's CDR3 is CASSPSGGGSNEQFF. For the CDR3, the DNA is TGTGCCAGCAGCCCTTCGGGGGGAGGTTCTAATGAGCAGTTCTTC.

CDR3 DNA: TGTGCCAGTAGAGAGGGGGTAGCGGGAGGAGAATCCTACGAGCAGTACTTC. As protein: CASREGVAGGESYEQYF. V usage is TRBV19 and J usage is TRBJ2-7, with 10 nucleotides matching TRBD2. CDR3 size: 17 residues. The germline CDR1 and CDR2 sequences are LNHDA and SQIVND (reference sequence). The trim removed 6 bases at V and 1 base at J, leaving 12 bases unmatched. Variable domain in full (rest from reference TRBV19 and TRBJ2-7): DGGITQSPKYLFRKEGQNVTLSCEQNLNHDAMYWYRQDPGQGLRLIYYSQIVNDFQKGDIAEGYSVSREKKESFPLTVTSAQKNPTAFYLCASREGVAGGESYEQYFGPGTRLTVT.